The 18 T cell receptor beta chains below were found in one sample sequenced in a study of control samples from healthy donors and cancer patients. Data came from immunoSEQ multiplex PCR; TCRdb stores just in-frame clones and leaves some out. The sample lists about 160,000 clones, just over 95% occurring once. The sequenced sample was blood. The receptor source for this set is a woman under 40 in good health.

The chain joins TRBV7-8 to TRBJ1-5; TRBD1 matches at 8 bases. Germline assignment: CDR1 SGHVS and CDR2 FQNEAQ. This CDR3 has 18 amino acids. Trimming at V came to 5 bases and at J to 0 bases, leaving 12 bases not matched to a gene. The CDR3 here is CASSASGTGFYSNQPQHF. CDR3 nucleotide sequence: TGTGCCAGCAGCGCCTCCGGGACAGGATTTTATAGCAATCAGCCCCAGCATTTT.

The genes are TRBV18 and TRBJ2-1; 7 bases are shared with TRBD1. The CDR3 consists of 15 residues. V lost 2 bases to trimming and J lost 8 bases; unmatched junction nucleotides: 9. Germline V lookup: CDR1 KGHSH, CDR2 LQKENI. Written as DNA, the CDR3 is TGTGCCAGCTCACCAATGATACAGGGGCAGGATGAGCAGTTCTTC. Protein: CASSPMIQGQDEQFF.

CDR3 loop: CASRGVWDTDTQYF. The CDR3 coding sequence is TGTGCCAGCAGGGGGGTTTGGGACACAGATACGCAGTATTTT. The chain uses TRBV11-1 and TRBJ2-3; perhaps D is TRBD1 or TRBD2 (5 bases each). The CDR3 consists of 14 residues. CDR1 is SGHAT and CDR2 is FQDESV in the germline V gene (reference sequence). The V gene lost 6 bases and the J gene lost 2 bases, with 12 bases spanning the gap.

The rearrangement links TRBV29-1 to TRBJ1-1; D is unclear. Germline V gives CDR1 SQVTM, CDR2 ANQGSEA. Trimming took 3 bases from V and 6 from J, leaving 14 bases between them. The CDR3 runs 13 residues. CDR3 nucleotides: TGCAGCGTTGAGCATACGGTACTGTCTGAAGCTTTCTTT. Protein: CSVEHTVLSEAFF.

V is TRBV5-1 and J is TRBJ2-5; 14 nucleotides line up with TRBD2. CDR3 length: 16 residues. Germline V gives CDR1 SGHRS, CDR2 YFSETQ. V lost 4 bases, J lost 4 bases, and 6 bases stayed unmatched. The CDR3 nucleotides are TGCGCCAGCAGCCCTGGGACTAGCGGGAGTGGAGAGACCCAGTACTTC. Translation: CASSPGTSGSGETQYF.

The chain couples TRBV11-2 to TRBJ1-5, with D maybe TRBD1 (5 bases). This CDR3 has 11 residues. In germline, CDR1 is SGHAT, CDR2 FQNNGV. Deletions cut 8 bases from V and 4 bases from J, with 6 bases between. The CDR3: CASGHNQPQHF. CDR3 sequence (DNA): TGTGCCAGCGGACATAATCAGCCCCAGCATTTT.

The chain has TRBV5-4 and TRBJ1-1; D might be TRBD1 (5 bases). CDR3 length: 13 amino acids. V was shortened by 2 bases and J by 6 bases, with 11 bases between the two germline ends. The germline V gene encodes CDR1 SGHNT and CDR2 YYREEE (reference sequence). This chain's CDR3 is CASSFDQGSEAFF. In nucleotides, the CDR3 is TGTGCCAGCAGCTTTGACCAGGGCTCTGAAGCTTTCTTT.

This clone was seen a few times. The chain joins TRBV10-2 to TRBJ2-1; TRBD2 matches 10 bases. The CDR3 spans 15 residues. V dropped 3 bases and J dropped 8; count of bases not matched to a gene: 7. CDR1 WSHSY and CDR2 SAAADI come from the germline V gene. CDR3 nucleotide sequence: TGCGCCAGCAGTGATTTCACTAGCGGGAAGGATGAGCAGTTCTTC. Amino acid sequence: CASSDFTSGKDEQFF.

This chain joins TRBV7-9 and TRBJ2-1, with 7 bases matching TRBD2. The junction had 4 bases not matched to a gene; V was cut back by 5 bases and J by 12 bases. Per the germline V gene, CDR1 is SEHNR and CDR2 is FQNEAQ (reference sequence). The CDR3 is 11 residues long. The CDR3 nucleotides are TGTGCCAGCAGCCGGGGGGTCGGGCAGTTCTTC. Amino acid sequence: CASSRGVGQFF.

The rearrangement links TRBV27 to TRBJ2-1; 11 positions agree with TRBD2. The CDR3 runs 18 residues. CDR1 and CDR2 (germline): MNHEY, SMNVEV (reference sequence). The junction had 16 bases not matched to a gene; V was cut back by 6 bases and J by 6 bases. The CDR3 region has the DNA TGTGCCAGCAGCCTCCTAGCGGGGGGCCGATTTTCGGGCAATGAGCAGTTCTTC. Its protein product is CASSLLAGGRFSGNEQFF.

The V gene is TRBV5-1, the J gene TRBJ2-1, with TRBD2 identical over 14 bases. The CDR3 extends over 15 amino acids. The trim removed 5 bases at V and 6 bases at J, leaving 4 bases unmatched. Germline loops: CDR1 SGHRS, CDR2 YFSETQ. The CDR3 here is CASSYGLAGGNEQFF. CDR3 DNA sequence: TGCGCCAGCAGTTACGGACTAGCGGGGGGCAATGAGCAGTTCTTC.

V and J are TRBV10-3 and TRBJ2-5; 8 nucleotides align to TRBD1. Germline lookup yields CDR1 ENHRY and CDR2 SYGVKD. The CDR3 covers 15 residues. The V segment lost 10 bases and the J segment 7 bases; nucleotides outside the gene matches: 17. The CDR3 loop is CANYKTARGQRTQYF. In nucleotides, the CDR3 is TGTGCCAACTACAAAACAGCCAGGGGGCAAAGGACCCAGTACTTC.

As DNA, the CDR3 is TGTGCCAGCTCACCGCCTAGCGGGGATTACTCCTACAATGAGCAGTTCTTC. It specifies CASSPPSGDYSYNEQFF. The chain links TRBV18 to TRBJ2-1, with TRBD2 matching 9 bases. Per germline, CDR1 KGHSH and CDR2 LQKENI. V lost 3 bases to trimming and J lost 0 bases; unmatched junction nucleotides: 6. The CDR3 totals 17 residues.

The V and J genes are TRBV5-1 and TRBJ1-3; D is unclear. The CDR3 extends over 15 amino acids. Trimming shortened V by 1 base and J by 4 bases, and 12 bases separated the two germline ends. Germline values: CDR1 SGHRS, CDR2 YFSETQ. DNA of the CDR3: TGCGCCAGCAGCTTGCAACCCTCGGGCGGAAACACCATATATTTT. Its translation: CASSLQPSGGNTIYF.

The chain employs TRBV5-1 and TRBJ2-4, with TRBD2 matching 9 bases. CDR1 is SGHRS and CDR2 is YFSETQ in the germline V gene. This CDR3 has 15 residues. V lost 2 bases to trimming and J lost 8 bases; unmatched junction nucleotides: 8. CDR3 protein: CASSFGAGGEYIQYF. CDR3 sequence (DNA): TGCGCCAGCAGCTTCGGAGCGGGAGGAGAATACATTCAGTACTTC.

This clone was observed a single time. The chain joins TRBV28 to TRBJ2-5; TRBD1 matches at 8 bases. V lost 6 bases to trimming and J lost 5 bases; unmatched junction nucleotides: 5. Germline assignment: CDR1 MDHEN and CDR2 SYDVKM. There are 13 residues in the CDR3. The CDR3 DNA reads as TGTGCCAGCAGCCCGGACAGGGTTGAGACCCAGTACTTC. Translation gives CASSPDRVETQYF.

The rearrangement joins TRBV5-1 to TRBJ2-1, with 9 bases fitting TRBD1. The CDR3 sequence is 15 residues long. Trimming took 0 bases from V and 5 from J; bases not matched to a gene: 3. Germline V gene sequence: CDR1 SGHRS, CDR2 YFSETQ. The CDR3 DNA follows: TGCGCCAGCAGCTTGGGGAGGACAGGGGACAATGAGCAGTTCTTC. It translates to CASSLGRTGDNEQFF.

The chain recombines TRBV4-1 with TRBJ2-3; D remains ambiguous. Germline V gives CDR1 MGHRA, CDR2 YSYEKL. This CDR3 region has 13 residues. Trimming left V 2 bases short and J 1 base short, with 4 bases between. CDR3 amino acids: CASSQLRTDTQYF. The CDR3 DNA is TGCGCCAGCAGCCAACTGCGCACAGATACGCAGTATTTT.